A selection of T cell receptor beta chains follows, all from one sample in a study of high-grade serous ovarian cancer treatment subgroups. The data were produced by immunoSEQ multiplex PCR, yet TCRdb's version contains in-frame clones alone and is incomplete. The table records 2,500 to 3,500 clones, roughly 59% of them present only once. The material sequenced was tumor tissue. The receptor set was obtained from a human donor with high-grade serous ovarian cancer. Each CDR3 is given with its conserved first and last residue. The order of the fields is D gene, CDR3 length, clone size, J gene, V gene, CDR3 DNA, CDR3 protein. D genes are given only for firm matches. For some rows the clone size is stated as once, few or many, or as a class when expanded; others skip it.

D gene: -
CDR3 length: 12
clone size: -
J gene: TRBJ1-5
V gene: TRBV19
CDR3 DNA: TGTGCCAGTAGTTCTGGGGCTCAGCCCCAGCATTTT
CDR3 protein: CASSSGAQPQHF

D gene: TRBD1
CDR3 length: 13
clone size: -
J gene: TRBJ1-1
V gene: TRBV6-1
CDR3 DNA: TGTGCCAGCAGACCCCAGGGGGGTACTGAAGCTTTCTTT
CDR3 protein: CASRPQGGTEAFF

D gene: -
CDR3 length: 12
clone size: -
J gene: TRBJ2-7
V gene: TRBV6-6
CDR3 DNA: TGTGCCAGCAGTTACGGGCAGGACGAGCAGTACTTC
CDR3 protein: CASSYGQDEQYF

D gene: -
CDR3 length: 12
clone size: -
J gene: TRBJ2-7
V gene: TRBV6-5
CDR3 DNA: TGTGCCAGCCAGGACTGGGTGTACGAGCAGTACTTC
CDR3 protein: CASQDWVYEQYF

D gene: -
CDR3 length: 13
clone size: -
J gene: TRBJ2-3
V gene: TRBV19
CDR3 DNA: TGTGCCAGTAGTTTCTATAGCACAGATACGCAGTATTTT
CDR3 protein: CASSFYSTDTQYF

D gene: TRBD2
CDR3 length: 15
clone size: -
J gene: TRBJ2-1
V gene: TRBV27
CDR3 DNA: TGTGCCAGCAGTTCCCCTAGCGGGGGGCTCAATGAGCAGTTCTTC
CDR3 protein: CASSSPSGGLNEQFF

D gene: TRBD2
CDR3 length: 15
clone size: -
J gene: TRBJ2-3
V gene: TRBV11-2
CDR3 DNA: TGTGCCAGCAGCTTAGGACTAGCCGAGGCAGATACGCAGTATTTT
CDR3 protein: CASSLGLAEADTQYF

D gene: TRBD2
CDR3 length: 14
clone size: -
J gene: TRBJ2-1
V gene: TRBV30
CDR3 DNA: TGTGCCTGGAGTGTGCTTCTAGCGGTCAATGAGCAGTTCTTC
CDR3 protein: CAWSVLLAVNEQFF

D gene: -
CDR3 length: 13
clone size: -
J gene: TRBJ2-3
V gene: TRBV6-4
CDR3 DNA: TGTGCCGGCAGTGCCGCAGCAGCAGATACGCAGTATTTT
CDR3 protein: CAGSAAAADTQYF

D gene: -
CDR3 length: 11
clone size: once
J gene: TRBJ2-1
V gene: TRBV9
CDR3 DNA: TGTGCCAGCAGCGAAGGTAATGAGCAGTTCTTC
CDR3 protein: CASSEGNEQFF

D gene: -
CDR3 length: 13
clone size: once
J gene: TRBJ2-7
V gene: TRBV30
CDR3 DNA: TGTGCCTGTCAGAGGGGCGGCCTCTACGAGCAGTACTTC
CDR3 protein: CACQRGGLYEQYF

D gene: -
CDR3 length: 14
clone size: -
J gene: TRBJ1-2
V gene: TRBV28
CDR3 DNA: TGTGCCAGCAGTCTATCCCCGGGGGCGAATGGCTACACCTTC
CDR3 protein: CASSLSPGANGYTF

D gene: -
CDR3 length: 13
clone size: once
J gene: TRBJ2-1
V gene: TRBV6-6
CDR3 DNA: TGTGCCAGCAGTTACGACGTCGGGGATGAGCAGTTCTTC
CDR3 protein: CASSYDVGDEQFF

D gene: -
CDR3 length: 14
clone size: -
J gene: TRBJ2-1
V gene: TRBV6-1
CDR3 DNA: TGTGCCAGCAGTCCCTCCCGTCTTCTGAATGAGCAGTTCTTC
CDR3 protein: CASSPSRLLNEQFF

D gene: -
CDR3 length: 15
clone size: few
J gene: TRBJ2-1
V gene: TRBV23-1
CDR3 DNA: TGCGCCAGCAGTCAATCAGGGGGGGCCTACAATGAGCAGTTCTTC
CDR3 protein: CASSQSGGAYNEQFF

D gene: TRBD2
CDR3 length: 13
clone size: -
J gene: TRBJ2-7
V gene: TRBV29-1
CDR3 DNA: TGCAGCGTTGAAGGGACTAGCGGGGGTCCCCGTTACTTC
CDR3 protein: CSVEGTSGGPRYF

D gene: TRBD1
CDR3 length: 15
clone size: -
J gene: TRBJ2-7
V gene: TRBV11-2
CDR3 DNA: TGTGCCAGCGGCTTATCCGGGGACAGGGGGTACGAGCAGTACTTC
CDR3 protein: CASGLSGDRGYEQYF

D gene: -
CDR3 length: 14
clone size: -
J gene: TRBJ1-5
V gene: TRBV7-9
CDR3 DNA: TGTGCCAGCAGCCTGGAAGGGGGATCTCTGCCCCAGCATTTT
CDR3 protein: CASSLEGGSLPQHF

D gene: TRBD1
CDR3 length: 15
clone size: -
J gene: TRBJ2-7
V gene: TRBV6-6
CDR3 DNA: TGTGCCAGCAGTTCGATCCAGGGGGCAGACTACGAGCAGTACTTC
CDR3 protein: CASSSIQGADYEQYF

D gene: -
CDR3 length: 14
clone size: -
J gene: TRBJ2-2
V gene: TRBV19
CDR3 DNA: TGTGCCAGTAGTCACAGGTCCCGGGCCGGGGAGCTGTTTTTT
CDR3 protein: CASSHRSRAGELFF

D gene: -
CDR3 length: 13
clone size: -
J gene: TRBJ1-2
V gene: TRBV19
CDR3 DNA: TGTGCCAGTAGTCTTAGGGGGATTGGAGGCTACACCTTC
CDR3 protein: CASSLRGIGGYTF

D gene: -
CDR3 length: 11
clone size: -
J gene: TRBJ2-7
V gene: TRBV6-1
CDR3 DNA: TGTGCCAGCAGCAGATACTACGAGCAGTACTTC
CDR3 protein: CASSRYYEQYF

D gene: -
CDR3 length: 13
clone size: -
J gene: TRBJ2-2
V gene: TRBV21-1
CDR3 DNA: TGTGCCAGCAGCAAAGAATCTAGCGGGGAGCTGTTTTTT
CDR3 protein: CASSKESSGELFF

D gene: -
CDR3 length: 14
clone size: -
J gene: TRBJ1-1
V gene: TRBV30
CDR3 DNA: TGTGCCGGGACCCCTCTTTCCTTGAACACTGAAGCTTTCTTT
CDR3 protein: CAGTPLSLNTEAFF

D gene: -
CDR3 length: 17
clone size: few
J gene: TRBJ2-5
V gene: TRBV10-2
CDR3 DNA: TGCGCCAGCACGGGCTACAGCGCCATATATTTCCAAGAGACCCAGTACTTC
CDR3 protein: CASTGYSAIYFQETQYF

D gene: TRBD1
CDR3 length: 13
clone size: -
J gene: TRBJ2-1
V gene: TRBV29-1
CDR3 DNA: TGCAGCGTCGAGACAGGGGGATACAATGAGCAGTTCTTC
CDR3 protein: CSVETGGYNEQFF

D gene: TRBD1
CDR3 length: 15
clone size: -
J gene: TRBJ2-1
V gene: TRBV11-2
CDR3 DNA: TGTGCCAGCAGCTTAGGGACAGGGGCCACCTATGAGCAGTTCTTC
CDR3 protein: CASSLGTGATYEQFF

D gene: -
CDR3 length: 13
clone size: -
J gene: TRBJ1-5
V gene: TRBV27
CDR3 DNA: TGTGCCAGCAGTTCCAGTGGCAATCAGCCCCAGCATTTT
CDR3 protein: CASSSSGNQPQHF

D gene: TRBD1
CDR3 length: 17
clone size: few
J gene: TRBJ2-1
V gene: TRBV25-1
CDR3 DNA: TGTGCCAGCAGTGACCCGAGAACGGACAGGGTAGGCAATGAGCAGTTCTTC
CDR3 protein: CASSDPRTDRVGNEQFF

D gene: -
CDR3 length: 14
clone size: few
J gene: TRBJ2-3
V gene: TRBV5-5
CDR3 DNA: TGTGCCAGCAGGTCCCCCTGGCAGGCAGATACGCAGTATTTT
CDR3 protein: CASRSPWQADTQYF

D gene: -
CDR3 length: 16
clone size: once
J gene: TRBJ2-7
V gene: TRBV27
CDR3 DNA: TGTGCCAGCAGTTTTGCATCTGGGCCACCCGTACGCGAGCAGTACTTC
CDR3 protein: CASSFASGPPVREQYF

D gene: TRBD2
CDR3 length: 16
clone size: -
J gene: TRBJ2-1
V gene: TRBV6-4
CDR3 DNA: TGTGCCAGCAGTGACTCGGGGGGGAGGGCGACTAATGAGCAGTTCTTC
CDR3 protein: CASSDSGGRATNEQFF

D gene: -
CDR3 length: 15
clone size: -
J gene: TRBJ1-5
V gene: TRBV19
CDR3 DNA: TGTGCCAGTAGTATAGATGCCAGCGAGAATCAGCCCCAGCATTTT
CDR3 protein: CASSIDASENQPQHF

D gene: -
CDR3 length: 13
clone size: few
J gene: TRBJ1-3
V gene: TRBV6-1
CDR3 DNA: TGTGCCAGCAAAAGCGGGGGAGGAAACACCATATATTTT
CDR3 protein: CASKSGGGNTIYF

D gene: TRBD1
CDR3 length: 14
clone size: -
J gene: TRBJ1-2
V gene: TRBV13
CDR3 DNA: TGTGCCAGCAGCTTAGGACAGGGGGACTATGGCTACACCTTC
CDR3 protein: CASSLGQGDYGYTF

D gene: -
CDR3 length: 14
clone size: -
J gene: TRBJ2-7
V gene: TRBV19
CDR3 DNA: TGTGCCAGTAGTATCGGGGCGAGCTCCTACGAGCAGTACTTC
CDR3 protein: CASSIGASSYEQYF

D gene: -
CDR3 length: 14
clone size: once
J gene: TRBJ1-1
V gene: TRBV7-2
CDR3 DNA: TGTGCCAGCAGCTCCACCCGAACGGGCTCTGAAGCTTTCTTT
CDR3 protein: CASSSTRTGSEAFF

D gene: -
CDR3 length: 13
clone size: -
J gene: TRBJ2-1
V gene: TRBV7-2
CDR3 DNA: TGTGCCAGCAGCTTCAACAGGGTGAATGAGCAGTTCTTC
CDR3 protein: CASSFNRVNEQFF

D gene: -
CDR3 length: 14
clone size: -
J gene: TRBJ2-5
V gene: TRBV5-6
CDR3 DNA: TGTGCCAGCAGCTTGTTCTCAGTCCAAGAGACCCAGTACTTC
CDR3 protein: CASSLFSVQETQYF

D gene: -
CDR3 length: 14
clone size: -
J gene: TRBJ1-2
V gene: TRBV9
CDR3 DNA: TGTGCCAGCAGCTCTAATCTGGGGAGCTATGGCTACACCTTC
CDR3 protein: CASSSNLGSYGYTF

D gene: -
CDR3 length: 16
clone size: -
J gene: TRBJ2-2
V gene: TRBV19
CDR3 DNA: TGTGCCAGTAGTCCAGGGGTTACCGCGAACACCGGGGAGCTGTTTTTT
CDR3 protein: CASSPGVTANTGELFF

D gene: TRBD1
CDR3 length: 14
clone size: -
J gene: TRBJ1-2
V gene: TRBV7-2
CDR3 DNA: TGTGCCAGCAGCCCCCAGACAGGGGAATATGGCTACACCTTC
CDR3 protein: CASSPQTGEYGYTF